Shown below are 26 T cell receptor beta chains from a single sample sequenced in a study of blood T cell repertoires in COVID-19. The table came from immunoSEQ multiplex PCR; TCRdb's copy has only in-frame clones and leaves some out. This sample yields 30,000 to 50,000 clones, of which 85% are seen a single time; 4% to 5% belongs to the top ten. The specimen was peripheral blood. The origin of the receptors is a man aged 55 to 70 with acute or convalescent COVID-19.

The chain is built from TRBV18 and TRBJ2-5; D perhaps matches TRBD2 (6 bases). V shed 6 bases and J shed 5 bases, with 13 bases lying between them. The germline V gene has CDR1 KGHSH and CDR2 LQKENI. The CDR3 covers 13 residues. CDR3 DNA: TGTGCCAGCTCCACGGGAGTAGAGGAGACCCAGTACTTC. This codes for CASSTGVEETQYF.

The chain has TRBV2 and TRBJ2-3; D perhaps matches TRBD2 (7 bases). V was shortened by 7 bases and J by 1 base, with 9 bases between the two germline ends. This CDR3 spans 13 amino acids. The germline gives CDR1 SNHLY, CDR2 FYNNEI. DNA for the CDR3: TGTGCCAGCACGGGGGGCCGCACAGATACGCAGTATTTT. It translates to CASTGGRTDTQYF.

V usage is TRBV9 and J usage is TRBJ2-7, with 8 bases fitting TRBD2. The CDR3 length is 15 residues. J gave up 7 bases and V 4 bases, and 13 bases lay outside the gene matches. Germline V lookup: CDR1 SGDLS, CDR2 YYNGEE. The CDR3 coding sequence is TGTGCCAGCAGCATCTTAGCGGGACCGTCGGGGGAGCAGTACTTC. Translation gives CASSILAGPSGEQYF.

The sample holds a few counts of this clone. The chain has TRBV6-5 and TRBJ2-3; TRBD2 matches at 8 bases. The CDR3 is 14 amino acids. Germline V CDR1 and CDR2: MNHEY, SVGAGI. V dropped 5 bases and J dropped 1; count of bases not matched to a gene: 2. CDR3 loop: CASSRAGGTDTQYF. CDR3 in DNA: TGTGCCAGCAGTAGAGCGGGGGGCACAGATACGCAGTATTTT.

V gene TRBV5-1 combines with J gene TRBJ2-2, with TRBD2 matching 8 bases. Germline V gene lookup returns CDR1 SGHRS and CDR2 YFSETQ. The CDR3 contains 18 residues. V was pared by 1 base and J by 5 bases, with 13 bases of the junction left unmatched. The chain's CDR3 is CASSLTPSRRGGTGELFF. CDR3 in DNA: TGCGCCAGCAGCTTGACCCCGTCTCGTCGGGGGGGAACCGGGGAGCTGTTTTTT.

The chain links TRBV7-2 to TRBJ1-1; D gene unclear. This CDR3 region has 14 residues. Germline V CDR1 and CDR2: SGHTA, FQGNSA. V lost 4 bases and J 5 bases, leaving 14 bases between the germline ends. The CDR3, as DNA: TGTGCCAGCAGCTCCCCGGAGAGGGTGACTGAAGCTTTCTTT. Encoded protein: CASSSPERVTEAFF. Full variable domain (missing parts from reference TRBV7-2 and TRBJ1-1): GAGVSQSPSNKVTEKGKDVELRCDPISGHTALYWYRQSLGQGLEFLIYFQGNSAPDKSGLPSDRFSAERTGGSVSTLTIQRTQQEDSAVYLCASSSPERVTEAFFGQGTRLTVV.

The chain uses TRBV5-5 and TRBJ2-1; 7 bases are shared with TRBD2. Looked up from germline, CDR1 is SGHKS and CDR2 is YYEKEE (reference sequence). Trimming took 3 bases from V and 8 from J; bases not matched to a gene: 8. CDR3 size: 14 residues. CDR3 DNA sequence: TGTGCCAGCAGCTCGACTCCAGGGAGGGATGAGCAGTTCTTC. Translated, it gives CASSSTPGRDEQFF.

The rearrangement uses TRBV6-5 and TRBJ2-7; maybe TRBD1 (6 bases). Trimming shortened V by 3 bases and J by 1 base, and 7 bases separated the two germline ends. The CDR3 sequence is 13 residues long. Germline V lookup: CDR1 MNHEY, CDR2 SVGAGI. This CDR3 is CASSYTGSYEQYF. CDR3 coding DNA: TGTGCCAGCAGTTATACAGGGTCCTACGAGCAGTACTTC.

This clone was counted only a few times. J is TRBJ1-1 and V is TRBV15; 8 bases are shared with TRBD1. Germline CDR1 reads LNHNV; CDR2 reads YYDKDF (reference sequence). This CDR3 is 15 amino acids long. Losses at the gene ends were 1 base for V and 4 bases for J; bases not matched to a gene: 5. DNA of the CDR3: TGTGCCACCAGCAGAGGGAAAACAGGGGGCACTGAAGCTTTCTTT. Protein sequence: CATSRGKTGGTEAFF.

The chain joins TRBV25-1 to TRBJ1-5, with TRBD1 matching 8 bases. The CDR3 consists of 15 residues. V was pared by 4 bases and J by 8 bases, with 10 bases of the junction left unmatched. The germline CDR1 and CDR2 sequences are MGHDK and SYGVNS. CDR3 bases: TGTGCCAGCAGTGTCCAAAGACAGGGGCGGGAGCCCCAGCATTTT. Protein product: CASSVQRQGREPQHF.

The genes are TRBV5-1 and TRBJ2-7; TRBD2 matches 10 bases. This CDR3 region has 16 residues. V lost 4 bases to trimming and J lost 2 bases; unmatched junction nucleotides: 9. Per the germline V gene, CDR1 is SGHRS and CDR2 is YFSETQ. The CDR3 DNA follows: TGCGCCAGCAGCCCTGGAACTAGCGGGACTACCTACGAGCAGTACTTC. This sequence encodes CASSPGTSGTTYEQYF.

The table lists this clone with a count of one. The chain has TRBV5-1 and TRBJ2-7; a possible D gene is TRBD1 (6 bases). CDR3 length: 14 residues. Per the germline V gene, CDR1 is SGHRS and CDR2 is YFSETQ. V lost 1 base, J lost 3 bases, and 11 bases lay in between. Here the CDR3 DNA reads TGCGCCAGCAGCTTGTTGGACAGACTCTACGAGCAGTACTTC. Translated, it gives CASSLLDRLYEQYF.

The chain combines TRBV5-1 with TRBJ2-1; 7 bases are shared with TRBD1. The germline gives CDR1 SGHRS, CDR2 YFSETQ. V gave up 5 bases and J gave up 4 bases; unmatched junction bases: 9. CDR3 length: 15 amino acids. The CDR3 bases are TGCGCCAGCAGTTCCGGGACAGAGCCATACAATGAGCAGTTCTTC. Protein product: CASSSGTEPYNEQFF.

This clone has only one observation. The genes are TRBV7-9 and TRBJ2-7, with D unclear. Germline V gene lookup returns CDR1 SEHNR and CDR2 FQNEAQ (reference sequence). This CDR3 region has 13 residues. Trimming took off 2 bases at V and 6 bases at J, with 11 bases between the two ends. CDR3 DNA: TGTGCCAGCAGCTTATCGGGTTACTCCGAGCAGTACTTC. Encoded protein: CASSLSGYSEQYF.

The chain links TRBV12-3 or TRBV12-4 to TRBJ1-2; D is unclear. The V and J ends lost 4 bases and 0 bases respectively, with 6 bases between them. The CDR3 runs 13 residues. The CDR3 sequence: CASSSTTNYGYTF. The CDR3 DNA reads TGTGCCAGCAGTTCGACTACTAACTATGGCTACACCTTC.

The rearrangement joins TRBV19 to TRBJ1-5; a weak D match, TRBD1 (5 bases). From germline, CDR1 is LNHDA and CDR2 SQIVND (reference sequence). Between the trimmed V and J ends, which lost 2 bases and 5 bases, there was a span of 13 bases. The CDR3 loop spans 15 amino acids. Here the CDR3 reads CASSISQGVDQPQHF. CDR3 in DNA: TGTGCCAGTAGTATATCGCAGGGTGTTGATCAGCCCCAGCATTTT.

CDR3 residues: CASSTSGGSGANVLTF. In DNA, the CDR3 is TGTGCCAGCAGCACCTCCGGCGGCTCTGGGGCCAACGTCCTGACTTTC. The V call is TRBV7-2, the J call TRBJ2-6; D uncertain. The CDR3 length is 16 residues. Trimming removed 5 bases at V and 0 bases at J, with 11 bases between. Per germline, CDR1 SGHTA and CDR2 FQGNSA.

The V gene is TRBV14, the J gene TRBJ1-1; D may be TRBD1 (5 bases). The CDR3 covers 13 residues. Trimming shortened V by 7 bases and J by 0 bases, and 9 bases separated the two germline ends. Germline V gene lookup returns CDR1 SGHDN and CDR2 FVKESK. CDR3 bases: TGTGCCAGCACGCGGGACCTGAACACTGAAGCTTTCTTT. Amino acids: CASTRDLNTEAFF. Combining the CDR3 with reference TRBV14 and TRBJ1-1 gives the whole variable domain EAGVTQFPSHSVIEKGQTVTLRCDPISGHDNLYWYRRVMGKEIKFLLHFVKESKQDESGMPNNRFLAERTGGTYSTLKVQPAELEDSGVYFCASTRDLNTEAFFGQGTRLTVV.

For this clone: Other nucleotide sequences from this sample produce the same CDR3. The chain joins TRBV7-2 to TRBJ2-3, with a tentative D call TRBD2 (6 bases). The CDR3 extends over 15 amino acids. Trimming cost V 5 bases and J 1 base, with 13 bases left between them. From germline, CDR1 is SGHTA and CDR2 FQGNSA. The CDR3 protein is CASSPTGLRTDTQYF. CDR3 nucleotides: TGTGCCAGCAGCCCAACGGGACTTCGCACAGATACGCAGTATTTT.

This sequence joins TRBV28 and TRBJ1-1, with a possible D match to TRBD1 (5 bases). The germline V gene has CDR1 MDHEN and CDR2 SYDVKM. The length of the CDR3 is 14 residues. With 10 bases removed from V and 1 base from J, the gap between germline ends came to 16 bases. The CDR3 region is CATKGPQGNTEAFF. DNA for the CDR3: TGTGCCACCAAGGGCCCTCAGGGGAACACTGAAGCTTTCTTT. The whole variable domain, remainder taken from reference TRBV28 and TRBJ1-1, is DVKVTQSSRYLVKRTGEKVFLECVQDMDHENMFWYRQDPGLGLRLIYFSYDVKMKEKGDIPEGYSVSREKKERFSLILESASTNQTSMYLCATKGPQGNTEAFFGQGTRLTVV.

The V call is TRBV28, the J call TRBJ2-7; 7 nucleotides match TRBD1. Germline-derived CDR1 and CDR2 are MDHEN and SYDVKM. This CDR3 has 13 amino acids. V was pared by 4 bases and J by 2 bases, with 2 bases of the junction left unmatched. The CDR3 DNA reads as TGTGCCAGCAGTTCGGGACAGACCTACGAGCAGTACTTC. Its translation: CASSSGQTYEQYF.

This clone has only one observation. The CDR3 nucleotides read TGTGCCAGTAGTATAGTAACGGGGGGGGGCACAGATACGCAGTATTTT. Encoded protein: CASSIVTGGGTDTQYF. V and J are TRBV19 and TRBJ2-3, with 8 bases matching TRBD2. This CDR3 region has 16 residues. CDR1 is LNHDA, CDR2 SQIVND, per germline (reference sequence). The V gene end was trimmed by 1 base and the J gene end by 1 base; junction bases not matched to a gene: 4.

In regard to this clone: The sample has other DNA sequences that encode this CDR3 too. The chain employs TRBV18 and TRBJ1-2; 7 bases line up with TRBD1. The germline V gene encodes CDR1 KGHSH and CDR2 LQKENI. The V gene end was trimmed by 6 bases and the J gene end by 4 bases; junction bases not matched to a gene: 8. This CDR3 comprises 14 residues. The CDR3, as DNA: TGTGCCAGCTCCCCCGGGACAGATACCTATGGCTACACCTTC. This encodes CASSPGTDTYGYTF.

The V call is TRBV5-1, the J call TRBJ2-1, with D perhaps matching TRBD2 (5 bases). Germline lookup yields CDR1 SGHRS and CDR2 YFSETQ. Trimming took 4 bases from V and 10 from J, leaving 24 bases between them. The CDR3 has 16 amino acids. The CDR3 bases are TGCGCCAGCAGCCCAGACGGACTGCCCCTTGACGTCGAGCAGTTCTTC. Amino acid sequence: CASSPDGLPLDVEQFF.

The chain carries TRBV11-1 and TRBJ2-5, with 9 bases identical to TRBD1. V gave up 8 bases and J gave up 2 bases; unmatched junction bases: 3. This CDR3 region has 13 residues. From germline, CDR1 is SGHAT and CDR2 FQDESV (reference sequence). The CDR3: CASVGQGQETQYF. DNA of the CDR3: TGTGCCAGCGTTGGACAGGGGCAAGAGACCCAGTACTTC.

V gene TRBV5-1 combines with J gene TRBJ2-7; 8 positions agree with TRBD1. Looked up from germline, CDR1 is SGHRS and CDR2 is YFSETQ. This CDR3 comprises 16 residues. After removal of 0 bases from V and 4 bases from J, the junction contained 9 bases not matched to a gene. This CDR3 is CASSLAAGTGQYEQYF. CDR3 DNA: TGCGCCAGCAGCTTGGCCGCCGGGACAGGACAATACGAGCAGTACTTC.